This T cell receptor beta chain was sequenced for a study of T cells in Graves' hyperthyroidism and ophthalmopathy. Study summary: It was at initial diagnosis, before any treatment, that peripheral blood was collected.

The PBMCs had their origin in roughly 9.8 ml of fresh peripheral blood. This clonotype showed up just a few times. Amplified TCR beta CDR3 regions came from RNA transcripts. RT-PCR in the first round (using the HTBI primer set) targeted the TCR CDR3. A single record per CDR3 protein comes from TCRdb applying MiXCR to the multiplex PCR reads. The sample has fewer than 450,000 distinct CDR3 sequences, around 15% seen once. The clonotype originates from a man aged 45-60 years with Graves' ophthalmopathy. Sequenced material: blood.

The CDR3 protein is CASSQGGGSVETQYF. The DNA for the CDR3 is TGTGCCAGCAGCCAGGGAGGCGGGAGCGTTGAGACCCAGTACTTC. The chain has TRBV7-9 and TRBJ2-5, with TRBD2 matching 7 bases. V was pared by 5 bases and J by 5 bases, with 11 bases of the junction left unmatched. Germline loops: CDR1 SEHNR, CDR2 FQNEAQ (reference sequence). The length of the CDR3 is 15 residues.